Listed below are T cell receptor beta chains from one sample, sequenced in a study of shared clonotypes between healthy human individuals. TCRdb's table, derived via immunoSEQ multiplex PCR, lists solely in-frame clones and lacks some. The repertoire holds nearly 750,000 clones, with just under 75% as singletons. Sequenced material: memory CD4+ T cells sorted from blood. The receptor source for this set is a woman aged 25 to 39 in good health. The CDR3 runs from the conserved cysteine through the conserved F or W. A D gene is named only where the DNA matches it firmly. Some rows mark clone size as missing; the rest say once, few, many or name a class of expanded clone.

>many|TRBJ2-5|TRBV7-2|.
CASSPYGPLQETQYF
TGTGCCAGCAGCCCATATGGACCCCTACAAGAGACCCAGTACTTC
>.|TRBJ2-3|TRBV7-3|.
CASSLGGLGSTDTQYF
TGTGCCAGCAGCCTTGGAGGGCTAGGTTCGACAGATACGCAGTATTTT
>.|TRBJ2-2|TRBV5-1|TRBD2
CASSQLAGTGELFF
TGCGCCAGCAGTCAACTAGCGGGAACCGGGGAGCTGTTTTTT
>.|TRBJ2-1|TRBV18|.
CASSLGSFPPNNEQFF
TGTGCCAGCTCACTCGGGTCGTTCCCTCCTAACAATGAGCAGTTCTTC
>.|TRBJ1-4|TRBV2|.
CASSVMTEEKLFF
TGTGCCAGCAGTGTGATGACTGAGGAAAAACTGTTTTTT
>.|TRBJ1-5|TRBV23-1|TRBD1
CASSQGQVNQPQHF
TGCGCCAGCAGTCAAGGACAGGTCAATCAGCCCCAGCATTTT
>.|TRBJ2-5|TRBV7-6|.
CASSLGLAESQETQYF
TGTGCCAGCAGCTTAGGGTTAGCGGAGAGCCAAGAGACCCAGTACTTC
>.|TRBJ2-7|TRBV28|.
CASERGTEPYEQYF
TGTGCCAGCGAACGAGGGACGGAGCCCTACGAGCAGTACTTC
>.|TRBJ2-7|TRBV5-1|.
CANGPGLGRDEQYF
TGCGCCAACGGACCGGGCCTCGGTCGGGACGAGCAGTACTTC
>once|TRBJ1-2|TRBV18|.
CASSPRGDYGYTF
TGTGCCAGCTCACCCCGGGGGGACTATGGCTACACCTTC
>.|TRBJ2-3|TRBV5-1|TRBD2
CASSLEAGVFTDTQYF
TGCGCCAGCAGCTTGGAGGCGGGAGTATTCACAGATACGCAGTATTTT
>.|TRBJ1-5|TRBV7-9|.
CASSRGNQPQHF
TGTGCCAGCAGCCGAGGAAATCAGCCCCAGCATTTT
>.|TRBJ2-1|TRBV10-3|.
CAISVGPLGDGEQFF
TGTGCCATCAGTGTAGGCCCCCTGGGGGACGGTGAGCAGTTCTTC
>.|TRBJ1-2|TRBV28|.
CASSAQGNGYTF
TGTGCCAGCAGTGCACAGGGTAACGGCTACACCTTC
>.|TRBJ2-5|TRBV5-1|.
CASSVVQETQYF
TGCGCCAGCAGCGTCGTTCAAGAGACCCAGTACTTC
>once|TRBJ2-4|TRBV28|TRBD2
CASSPLAGRVKNIQYF
TGTGCCAGCAGTCCTCTAGCGGGACGAGTCAAAAACATTCAGTACTTC
>.|TRBJ1-5|TRBV28|TRBD1
CASREQGASNQPQHF
TGTGCCAGCAGGGAACAGGGGGCCAGCAATCAGCCCCAGCATTTT
>.|TRBJ2-1|TRBV7-9|.
CASTQGMGEQFF
TGTGCCAGCACCCAGGGTATGGGTGAGCAGTTCTTC
>once|TRBJ1-2|TRBV6-4|TRBD1
CASNPKGQVCCYTF
TGTGCCAGCAATCCCAAGGGACAGGTCTGTTGCTACACCTTC
>.|TRBJ2-3|TRBV7-9|TRBD2
CASSRGLAGAPDTQYF
TGTGCCAGCAGCCGTGGACTAGCGGGGGCCCCAGATACGCAGTATTTT
>.|TRBJ2-3|TRBV5-1|TRBD2
CASRRASGSDTQYF
TGCGCCAGCAGGAGGGCTAGCGGGAGTGATACGCAGTATTTT
>.|TRBJ2-5|TRBV5-6|.
CASSLPGVETQYF
TGTGCCAGCAGCTTGCCAGGAGTAGAGACCCAGTACTTC
>.|TRBJ1-3|TRBV19|.
CASNDPGQNSGNTIYF
TGTGCCTCAAACGACCCCGGGCAGAACTCTGGAAACACCATATATTTT
>.|TRBJ1-2|TRBV5-1|TRBD1
CASSPNRGQGARGYTF
TGCGCCAGCAGCCCTAACCGGGGACAGGGGGCGCGTGGCTACACCTTC
>.|TRBJ2-7|TRBV6-1|TRBD1
CASRGTVSYEQYF
TGTGCCAGCAGAGGGACAGTCTCCTACGAGCAGTACTTC
>.|TRBJ2-5|TRBV29-1|.
CSVRGSSETQYF
TGCAGCGTTAGGGGCAGCTCAGAGACCCAGTACTTC
>.|TRBJ2-1|TRBV11-3|.
CASSLTFSYNEQFF
TGTGCCAGCAGCTTAACTTTCTCCTACAATGAGCAGTTCTTC
>.|TRBJ1-1|TRBV27|TRBD1
CASSGDRAFVNTEAFF
TGTGCCAGCAGCGGGGACAGGGCCTTCGTAAACACTGAAGCTTTCTTT
>.|TRBJ2-7|TRBV5-1|TRBD1
CASSSGQPTYEQYF
TGCGCCAGCAGCTCGGGACAGCCAACCTACGAGCAGTACTTC
>once|TRBJ2-5|TRBV5-4|.
CASSLAWSNQETQYF
TGTGCCAGCAGCTTGGCCTGGAGCAACCAAGAGACCCAGTACTTC
>.|TRBJ1-2|TRBV28|.
CASSFLPGADYGYTF
TGTGCCAGCAGTTTTCTCCCGGGGGCGGACTATGGCTACACCTTC
>.|TRBJ1-5|TRBV28|.
CASSLSGYIGNQPQHF
TGTGCCAGCAGTTTATCAGGGTACATCGGCAATCAGCCCCAGCATTTT
>.|TRBJ2-1|TRBV7-2|.
CASSLDPGSYNEQFF
TGTGCCAGCAGCTTAGACCCGGGGTCCTACAATGAGCAGTTCTTC
>.|TRBJ1-4|TRBV7-9|.
CASSLPQITGGRGKLFF
TGTGCCAGCAGCTTACCCCAGATAACAGGAGGTCGGGGAAAACTGTTTTTT
>.|TRBJ2-7|TRBV7-8|TRBD2
CASSSSGLAGTYEQYF
TGTGCCAGCAGCAGCTCCGGACTAGCGGGAACCTACGAGCAGTACTTC
>.|TRBJ2-7|TRBV12-1|.
CASSSRDINDPESYEQYF
TGTGCCAGCAGCTCCCGGGACATAAACGATCCGGAGAGTTACGAGCAGTACTTC
>once|TRBJ2-5|TRBV28|TRBD2
CASRLPEREGVETQYF
TGTGCCAGCAGGCTACCCGAGCGGGAGGGCGTGGAGACCCAGTACTTC
>.|TRBJ2-1|TRBV19|TRBD2
CASSIAGVSYNEQFF
TGTGCCAGTAGTATTGCGGGAGTCTCCTACAATGAGCAGTTCTTC
>.|TRBJ2-1|TRBV7-9|.
CASLRTAYNEQFF
TGTGCCAGCCTCAGGACAGCTTACAATGAGCAGTTCTTC
>few|TRBJ1-2|TRBV6-5|.
CASSLNGGYGYTF
TGTGCCAGCAGTTTAAATGGCGGCTATGGCTACACCTTC
>.|TRBJ1-5|TRBV28|.
CASSSPFDRRGNQPQHF
TGTGCCAGCAGTTCACCCTTCGATAGGCGAGGCAATCAGCCCCAGCATTTT
>.|TRBJ2-1|TRBV6-5|TRBD2
CASSPLAGVNEQFF
TGTGCCAGCAGTCCACTAGCGGGAGTTAATGAGCAGTTCTTC
>.|TRBJ1-2|TRBV28|.
CASTRGAPNYGYTF
TGTGCCAGCACCCGGGGGGCCCCTAACTATGGCTACACCTTC
>few|TRBJ2-2|TRBV7-8|TRBD2
CASSLVTSGGLAGELFF
TGTGCCAGCAGCTTAGTTACGAGCGGGGGTCTCGCCGGGGAGCTGTTTTTT
>.|TRBJ2-1|TRBV19|TRBD2
CASSLVGSGSVKKQFF
TGTGCCAGTAGTCTGGTGGGTAGCGGGAGTGTTAAGAAGCAGTTCTTC
>.|TRBJ1-1|TRBV18|TRBD1
CASSTGGEVGTEAFF
TGTGCCAGCTCAACAGGGGGCGAGGTCGGCACTGAAGCTTTCTTT
>.|TRBJ2-3|TRBV6-4|.
CASSDLATDTQYF
TGTGCCAGCAGTGACTTGGCGACAGATACGCAGTATTTT
>.|TRBJ1-5|TRBV5-5|.
CASSRGGNQPQHF
TGTGCCAGCAGCAGGGGAGGTAATCAGCCCCAGCATTTT
>few|TRBJ2-3|TRBV5-1|.
CASSLVVGMADTQYF
TGCGCCAGCAGCTTGGTCGTCGGGATGGCAGATACGCAGTATTTT
>.|TRBJ1-4|TRBV18|.
CASSPRGGTNEKLFF
TGTGCCAGCTCACCACGGGGTGGAACTAATGAAAAACTGTTTTTT
>.|TRBJ2-3|TRBV14|.
CASSQGRVAVGEQYF
TGTGCCAGCAGCCAAGGTCGAGTAGCGGTGGGAGAGCAGTATTTT
>.|TRBJ2-7|TRBV4-2|.
CASSQGGTYEQYF
TGTGCCAGCAGCCAAGGCGGGACCTACGAGCAGTACTTC
>few|TRBJ1-2|TRBV28|.
CASSGRQASFGYTF
TGTGCCAGCAGTGGGCGACAGGCATCCTTTGGCTACACCTTC
>.|TRBJ2-3|TRBV11-3|.
CASSSKIAKLSNQPQYF
TGTGCCAGCAGCTCCAAAATCGCCAAACTTAGCAATCAGCCCCAGTATTTT
>few|TRBJ2-5|TRBV2|TRBD2
CASTSQGLADQETQYF
TGTGCCAGCACCTCCCAGGGACTAGCGGACCAAGAGACCCAGTACTTC
>.|TRBJ1-5|TRBV19|.
CASSIQLNQPQHF
TGTGCCAGTAGTATACAGTTAAATCAGCCCCAGCATTTT
>.|TRBJ1-1|TRBV4-1|.
CASSQVAEGRAFF
TGCGCCAGCAGCCAAGTGGCGGAGGGGCGAGCTTTCTTT